This TCR beta chain was sequenced in a study of cytomegalovirus exposure and HLA in healthy donors. TCRdb's table, derived via immunoSEQ multiplex PCR, lists solely in-frame clones and lacks some. The sample shows hundreds of thousands of clones, around 86% of them seen only once. The study, taken as a whole, reports: A later analysis found first-cohort TCR clusters tended to co-occur in the approximately 120 validation repertoires.

A remark on this clone: What it binds is unknown.

The CDR3 has 15 residues. Looked up from germline, CDR1 is SGHRS and CDR2 is YFSETQ. V gave up 0 bases and J gave up 9 bases; unmatched junction bases: 7. The clonotype originates from a woman between 18 and 29 years old in good health and CMV-seronegative. The chain links TRBV5-1 to TRBJ2-1, with 9 bases that match TRBD2. The sample comprised PBMCs. CDR3 DNA sequence: TGCGCCAGCAGCTTGGGCGGGGGGGCCCCAAGTGAGCAGTTCTTC. Protein sequence: CASSLGGGAPSEQFF.